This T cell receptor (beta chain) comes out of a study of T cell responses to AZD1222 COVID-19 vaccine. Study-wide findings and caveats: Elevations in Spike-specific TCR breadth and depth followed administration of two AZD1222 doses.

The method was immunoSEQ multiplex PCR; TCRdb's version includes in-frame clones alone and lacks a portion of them. The sample holds about 97,000 clones, about 88% seen once. Per germline, CDR1 SGHRS and CDR2 YFSETQ. The CDR3 loop spans 14 amino acids. Trimming took 0 bases from V and 8 from J, leaving 14 bases between them. Concerning this clone: What it binds is unknown.

This receptor was identified in an adult in good health. This rearrangement joins TRBV5-1 to TRBJ1-2, with no clear D. Source: peripheral blood, taken on day 0 of AZD1222 vaccination. Written as DNA, the CDR3 is TGCGCCAGCAGCTTGGAACCCCGGGAGAGCGGCTACACCTTC. Protein sequence: CASSLEPRESGYTF.